Below are 24 T cell receptor beta chains sequenced from a single sample in a study of OX40 agonist ivuxolimab in advanced cancers. Libraries were prepared by immunoSEQ multiplex PCR; TCRdb keeps only in-frame clonotypes and omits some of them. The table shows 30,000 to 40,000 clones, with over 85% occurring only once. Sequencing used CD4+ or CD8+ T cells sorted from blood, obtained in a trial of the OX40 agonist ivuxolimab. The source is an adult with an advanced solid tumor such as melanoma, head and neck, liver or kidney cancer.

CDR3 coding DNA: TGTGCCAGCAGCGACGCACGGACAGGTTCTGACAATGAGCAGTTCTTC. It translates to CASSDARTGSDNEQFF. V gene TRBV13 combines with J gene TRBJ2-1; 7 bases fit TRBD1. Germline CDR1 and CDR2: PRHDT and FYEKMQ (reference sequence). J gave up 5 bases and V 5 bases, and 12 bases lay outside the gene matches. This CDR3 is built from 16 residues.

This rearrangement joins TRBV9 to TRBJ2-1, with 10 bases matching TRBD2. Germline V gene sequence: CDR1 SGDLS, CDR2 YYNGEE. The CDR3 extends over 16 amino acids. V shed 2 bases, J shed 5 bases, and the junction held 7 bases outside the gene matches. This chain's CDR3 is CASSVDLAGVNNEQFF. CDR3 sequence (DNA): TGTGCCAGCAGCGTGGATCTAGCGGGGGTTAACAATGAGCAGTTCTTC.

The chain carries TRBV9 and TRBJ2-2; no clear D. Per germline, CDR1 SGDLS and CDR2 YYNGEE. This CDR3 is 14 amino acids long. V shed 3 bases and J shed 4 bases, with 10 bases lying between them. CDR3 in amino acids: CASSGSGSTGELFF. CDR3 in DNA: TGTGCCAGCAGCGGTTCAGGCAGCACCGGGGAGCTGTTTTTT.

V usage is TRBV9 and J usage is TRBJ2-7; 8 bases match TRBD2. There are 16 residues in the CDR3. The junction had 11 bases not matched to a gene; V was cut back by 4 bases and J by 2 bases. Germline V gives CDR1 SGDLS, CDR2 YYNGEE. The CDR3 DNA reads as TGTGCCAGCAGCAAGGAGAGCGGGAGTCTTGCCTACGAGCAGTACTTC. Encoded protein: CASSKESGSLAYEQYF.

The chain carries TRBV14 and TRBJ2-2; 8 bases are a match to TRBD2. CDR1 is SGHDN and CDR2 is FVKESK in the germline V gene. V dropped 5 bases and J dropped 6; count of bases not matched to a gene: 2. CDR3 size: 13 residues. Written as DNA, the CDR3 is TGTGCCAGCAGCAAACTAGCGGCCGGGGAGCTGTTTTTT. This encodes CASSKLAAGELFF.

The chain recombines TRBV28 with TRBJ2-7; 11 bases line up with TRBD2. Losses at the gene ends were 6 bases for V and 3 bases for J; bases not matched to a gene: 4. Per the germline V gene, CDR1 is MDHEN and CDR2 is SYDVKM. The CDR3 has 14 residues. This CDR3 is CASRGTSGFYEQYF. The CDR3 bases are TGTGCCAGCAGAGGGACTAGCGGATTCTACGAGCAGTACTTC.

The rearrangement joins TRBV7-9 to TRBJ2-7, with 7 nucleotides matching TRBD1. After removal of 0 bases from V and 5 bases from J, the junction contained 7 bases not matched to a gene. CDR1 SEHNR and CDR2 FQNEAQ come from the germline V gene (reference sequence). This CDR3 comprises 15 residues. CDR3 in DNA: TGTGCCAGCAGCTTAGCCCCGACAGGGTCGAACGAGCAGTACTTC. This encodes CASSLAPTGSNEQYF.

The chain joins TRBV29-1 to TRBJ2-7, with unresolved D. V lost 6 bases, J lost 2 bases, and 8 bases lay in between. Per germline, CDR1 SQVTM and CDR2 ANQGSEA. The CDR3 loop spans 11 amino acids. The CDR3 loop is CSVWSAYEQYF. In DNA, the CDR3 is TGCAGCGTGTGGTCCGCCTACGAGCAGTACTTC.

The chain links TRBV2 to TRBJ2-2; D is undetermined. This CDR3 has 14 amino acids. Germline V lookup: CDR1 SNHLY, CDR2 FYNNEI. Trimming took 9 bases from V and 3 from J, leaving 14 bases between them. CDR3 sequence: CARDSDHHTGELFF. The CDR3 DNA reads as TGTGCCAGAGATTCGGACCACCACACCGGGGAGCTGTTTTTT.

The chain employs TRBV7-9 and TRBJ2-3, with D hard to call. From germline, CDR1 is SEHNR and CDR2 FQNEAQ (reference sequence). The V end lost 4 bases, the J end lost 0 bases, and 14 bases lay between the germline ends. This CDR3 comprises 16 residues. CDR3 coding DNA: TGTGCCAGCAGCTCATGGCTCCGAGCTAGCACAGATACGCAGTATTTT. Amino acids: CASSSWLRASTDTQYF.

This chain's CDR3 is CASSSGRDGWYEQYF. For the CDR3, the DNA is TGTGCCAGCAGCTCCGGACGGGATGGATGGTACGAGCAGTACTTC. J is TRBJ2-7 and V is TRBV5-8; D may be TRBD2 (5 bases). The CDR3 runs 15 residues. V was clipped by 3 bases and J by 4 bases, with 17 bases between them. CDR1 SGHTS and CDR2 YDEGEE come from the germline V gene.

This chain connects TRBV28 to TRBJ2-7, with TRBD2 as a possible D gene (6 bases). This CDR3 contains 14 residues. The germline V gene has CDR1 MDHEN and CDR2 SYDVKM. V lost 3 bases to trimming and J lost 3 bases, with 12 bases between them. CDR3 sequence: CASSLAGLIYEQYF. The CDR3 DNA reads as TGTGCCAGCAGTTTGGCGGGACTGATCTACGAGCAGTACTTC.

This sequence joins TRBV4-1 and TRBJ2-1; D perhaps matches TRBD1 (6 bases). Germline CDR1 and CDR2: MGHRA and YSYEKL. The CDR3 runs to 16 residues. Trimming left V 0 bases short and J 4 bases short, with 13 bases between. CDR3 nucleotides: TGCGCCAGCAGCCAAGATCCGCCAGGGGATTACAATGAGCAGTTCTTC. Protein sequence: CASSQDPPGDYNEQFF.

The chain couples TRBV10-3 to TRBJ1-4, with TRBD1 matching over 7 bases. The V and J ends lost 3 bases and 4 bases, in that order; junction bases with no gene match: 5. CDR1 and CDR2 from the germline V gene are ENHRY and SYGVKD. This CDR3 contains 15 residues. CDR3 in amino acids: CAISERTGINEKLFF. The CDR3 nucleotides read TGTGCCATCAGTGAACGGACAGGCATTAATGAAAAACTGTTTTTT.

This chain uses TRBV6-6 with TRBJ2-1; a possible D gene is TRBD2 (5 bases). The germline gives CDR1 MNHNY, CDR2 SVGAGI (reference sequence). The CDR3 covers 14 residues. V was pared by 1 base and J by 6 bases, with 10 bases between. The CDR3 coding sequence is TGTGCCAGCAGTTACTACCGGGATTTCAATGAGCAGTTCTTC. It encodes CASSYYRDFNEQFF.

This clone has only one observation. A read error may account for a junction end that differs from germline. J is TRBJ2-3 and V is TRBV7-6, with 8 bases that match TRBD2. This CDR3 has 14 residues. CDR1 and CDR2 (germline): SGHVS, FNYEAQ. The CDR3: CASSLAGLTDTQYF. The CDR3, as DNA: TGTGCCAGCAGTTTAGCGGGGCTCACAGATACGCAGTATTTT.

J is TRBJ1-1 and V is TRBV6-1, with D possibly being TRBD1 (6 bases). V lost 6 bases and J 4 bases, leaving 15 bases between the germline ends. Germline CDR1 reads MNHNS; CDR2 reads SASEGT. The CDR3 has 14 amino acids. In nucleotides, the CDR3 is TGTGCCAGCAGCTACACAGGGCTAGGCACTGAAGCTTTCTTT. Its protein is CASSYTGLGTEAFF.

The chain combines TRBV5-4 with TRBJ2-1; 7 bases are a match to TRBD2. The germline CDR1 and CDR2 sequences are SGHNT and YYREEE (reference sequence). This CDR3 has 17 residues. The V gene end was trimmed by 1 base and the J gene end by 0 bases; junction bases not matched to a gene: 7. CDR3 sequence (DNA): TGTGCCAGCAGCTTGTGGGCCGGCGGGAGCTCCTACAATGAGCAGTTCTTC. It yields the protein CASSLWAGGSSYNEQFF.

The chain carries TRBV5-4 and TRBJ2-1; D is undetermined. Looked up from germline, CDR1 is SGHNT and CDR2 is YYREEE (reference sequence). With 1 base removed from V and 8 bases from J, the gap between germline ends came to 13 bases. This CDR3 is 14 amino acids long. CDR3 sequence: CASSLPETRDEQFF. The CDR3, as DNA: TGTGCCAGCAGCTTGCCCGAGACACGTGATGAGCAGTTCTTC.

J is TRBJ2-5 and V is TRBV2, with 8 bases lining up with TRBD2. J was trimmed by 5 bases and V by 5 bases; bases with no gene match: 7. The CDR3 is 14 residues long. CDR1 is SNHLY, CDR2 FYNNEI, per germline. In DNA, the CDR3 is TGTGCCAGCAGTCCCGGACTAGCTAGCGAGACCCAGTACTTC. This translates into CASSPGLASETQYF.

The rearrangement uses TRBV28 and TRBJ2-1; TRBD2 matches 7 bases. Unmatched junction bases numbered 9, after V lost 3 bases and J lost 4 bases. This CDR3 region has 16 residues. CDR1 MDHEN and CDR2 SYDVKM come from the germline V gene. The CDR3 DNA reads TGTGCCAGCAGTTTTCTTTGGCGGGAGAGGTACAATGAGCAGTTCTTC. Translation: CASSFLWRERYNEQFF. The complete variable domain, with remaining parts taken from reference TRBV28 and TRBJ2-1, reads DVKVTQSSRYLVKRTGEKVFLECVQDMDHENMFWYRQDPGLGLRLIYFSYDVKMKEKGDIPEGYSVSREKKERFSLILESASTNQTSMYLCASSFLWRERYNEQFFGPGTRLTVL.

This sequence joins TRBV19 and TRBJ1-5; D remains unclear. Per germline, CDR1 LNHDA and CDR2 SQIVND (reference sequence). The CDR3 loop spans 15 amino acids. The V end lost 3 bases, the J end lost 5 bases, and 14 bases lay between the germline ends. CDR3 amino acids: CASSITLGAHQPQHF. CDR3 nucleotides: TGTGCCAGTAGTATCACTCTGGGAGCCCATCAGCCCCAGCATTTT.

This clone was seen only once. CDR3 sequence: CAWSGSGPGYTF. CDR3 nucleotides: TGTGCCTGGAGTGGCTCTGGACCTGGCTACACCTTC. The chain links TRBV30 to TRBJ1-2; D is unclear. There are 12 residues in the CDR3. Germline values: CDR1 GTSNPN, CDR2 SVGIG (reference sequence). V was trimmed by 1 base and J by 7 bases, leaving 10 bases between them.

The chain uses TRBV9 and TRBJ2-3; tentative D call: TRBD2 (7 bases). Germline CDR1 is SGDLS and CDR2 is YYNGEE. Trimming removed 3 bases from V and 4 bases from J, with 15 bases in between. The CDR3 totals 15 residues. This CDR3 reads CASSALGGAADTQYF. The CDR3, as DNA: TGTGCCAGCAGCGCCCTGGGGGGGGCCGCAGATACGCAGTATTTT.